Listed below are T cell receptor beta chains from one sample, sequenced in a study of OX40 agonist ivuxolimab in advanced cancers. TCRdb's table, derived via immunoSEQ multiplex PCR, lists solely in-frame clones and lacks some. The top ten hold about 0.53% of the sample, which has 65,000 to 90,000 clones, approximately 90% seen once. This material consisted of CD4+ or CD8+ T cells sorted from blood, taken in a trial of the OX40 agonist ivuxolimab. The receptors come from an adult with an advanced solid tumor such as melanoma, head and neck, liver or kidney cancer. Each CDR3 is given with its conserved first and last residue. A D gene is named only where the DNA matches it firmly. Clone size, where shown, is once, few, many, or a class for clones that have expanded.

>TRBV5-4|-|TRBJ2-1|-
TGTGCCAGCAGCTGGGCAAGGGTGTCGGGGGACAATGAGCAGTTCTTC
CASSWARVSGDNEQFF
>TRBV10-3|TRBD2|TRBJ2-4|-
TGTGCCATCAGTGAAGGTGCGGGAGTTGGCATTCAGTACTTC
CAISEGAGVGIQYF
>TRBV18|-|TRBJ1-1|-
TGTGCCAGCTCACGGGGGGGGGCTGAAGCTTTCTTT
CASSRGGAEAFF
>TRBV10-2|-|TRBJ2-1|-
TGCGCCAGCCAGTGGGCGGGCGCCCCGAACAATGAGCAGTTCTTC
CASQWAGAPNNEQFF
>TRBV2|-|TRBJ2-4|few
TGTGCCAGCAGTGAAGCCGGGGAAGGTATGGACTTC
CASSEAGEGMDF
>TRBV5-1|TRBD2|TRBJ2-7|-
TGCGCCAGCAGCCTCTCCGGGACTAGTCTTCACGAGCAGTACTTC
CASSLSGTSLHEQYF
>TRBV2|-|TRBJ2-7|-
TGTGCCAGCAGTAAACAGGTAGGGAGTCTCTACGAGCAGTACTTC
CASSKQVGSLYEQYF
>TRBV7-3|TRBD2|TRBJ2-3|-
TGTGCCAGCAGCCAGCCCCCCACCACTAGCGGGAGCAAGGCAGATACGCAGTATTTT
CASSQPPTTSGSKADTQYF
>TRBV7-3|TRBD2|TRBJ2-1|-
TGTGCCAGCAGCCGTACTAGCGGGACTGATAATGAGCAGTTCTTC
CASSRTSGTDNEQFF
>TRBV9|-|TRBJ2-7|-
TGTGCCAGCAGCGCATCCGGTACAGGGTCCGGGAGGGGGCCCTACGAGCAGTACTTC
CASSASGTGSGRGPYEQYF
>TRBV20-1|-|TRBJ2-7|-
TGCAGTGCTGAACGGTCCCTCGAGCAGTACTTC
CSAERSLEQYF
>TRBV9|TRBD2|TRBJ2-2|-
TGTGCCAGCAGCCTGACTAGCGGGAGCACCGGGGAGCTGTTTTTT
CASSLTSGSTGELFF
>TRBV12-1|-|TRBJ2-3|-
TGTGCCAGCAGCTTTAGGTTTAGCGGATGCACAGATACGCAGTATTTT
CASSFRFSGCTDTQYF
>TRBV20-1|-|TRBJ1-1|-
TGCAGTGCTAGAGTGGACCGACGAGCTTTCTTT
CSARVDRRAFF
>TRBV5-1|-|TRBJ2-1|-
TGCGCCAGCAACGATTTGGGGTACAATGAGCAGTTCTTC
CASNDLGYNEQFF
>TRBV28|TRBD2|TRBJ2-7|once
TGTGCCAGCAGTTTCGGGGGGGACTCCTACGAGCAGTACTTC
CASSFGGDSYEQYF
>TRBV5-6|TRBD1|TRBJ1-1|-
TGTGCCAGCAGCACGACCGACAGGGTGGGGGGCACTGAAGCTTTCTTT
CASSTTDRVGGTEAFF
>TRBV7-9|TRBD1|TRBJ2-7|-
TGTGCCAGCAGCTTAGGGGACAGGGGGCACGAGCAGTACTTC
CASSLGDRGHEQYF
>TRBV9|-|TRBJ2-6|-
TGTGCCAGCAGCTCAGGGATCGGAGCCCTCAGAGGGGCCAACGTCCTGACTTTC
CASSSGIGALRGANVLTF
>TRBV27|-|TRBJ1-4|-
TGTGCCAGCAGCCCGGGACTTCCCAGTCCCGAAAAACTGTTTTTT
CASSPGLPSPEKLFF
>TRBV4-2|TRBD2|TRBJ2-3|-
TGTGCCAGCAGCCAATGGGGGAGGGACTCCACAGATACGCAGTATTTT
CASSQWGRDSTDTQYF
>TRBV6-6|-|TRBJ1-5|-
TGTGCCAGCAGTCGAGGACAGAATCAGCCCCAGCATTTT
CASSRGQNQPQHF